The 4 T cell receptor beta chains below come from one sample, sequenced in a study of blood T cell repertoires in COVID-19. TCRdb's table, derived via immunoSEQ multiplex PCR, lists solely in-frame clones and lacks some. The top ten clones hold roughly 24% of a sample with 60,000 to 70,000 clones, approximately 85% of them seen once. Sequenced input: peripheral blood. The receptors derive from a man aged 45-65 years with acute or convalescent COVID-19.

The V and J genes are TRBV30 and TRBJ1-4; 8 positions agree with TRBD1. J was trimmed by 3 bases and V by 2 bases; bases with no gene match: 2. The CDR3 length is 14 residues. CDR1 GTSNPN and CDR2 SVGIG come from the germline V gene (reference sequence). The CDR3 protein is CAWSLQGANEKLFF. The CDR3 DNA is TGTGCCTGGAGTCTACAGGGGGCTAATGAAAAACTGTTTTTT.

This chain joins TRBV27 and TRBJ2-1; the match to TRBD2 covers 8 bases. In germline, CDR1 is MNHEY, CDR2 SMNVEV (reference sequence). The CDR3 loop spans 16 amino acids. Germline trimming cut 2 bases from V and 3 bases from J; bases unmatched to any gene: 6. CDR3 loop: CASSLTGTSVYNEQFF. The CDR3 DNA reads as TGTGCCAGCAGTTTAACCGGGACTAGTGTCTACAATGAGCAGTTCTTC.

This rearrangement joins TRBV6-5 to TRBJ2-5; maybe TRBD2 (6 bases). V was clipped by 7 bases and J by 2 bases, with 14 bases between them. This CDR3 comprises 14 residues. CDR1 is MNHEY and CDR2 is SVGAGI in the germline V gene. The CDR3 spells CASNRPGVQETQYF. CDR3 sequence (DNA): TGTGCCAGCAATCGACCGGGAGTTCAAGAGACCCAGTACTTC.

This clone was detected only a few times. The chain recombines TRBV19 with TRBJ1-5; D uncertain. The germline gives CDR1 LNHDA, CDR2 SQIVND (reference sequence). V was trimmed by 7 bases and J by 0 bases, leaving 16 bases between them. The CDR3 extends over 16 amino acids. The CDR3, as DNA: TGTGCCAGTACCGTCAGGCGTGGCAATAGCAATCAGCCCCAGCATTTT. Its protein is CASTVRRGNSNQPQHF.